The entry below gives a single T cell receptor (beta chain) sequence along with its context. Cohort allocation depended upon clinical history that participants reported. A COVID-19 case was met by exposed participants within 2 weeks before study entry. In germline, CDR1 is LGHDT, CDR2 YNNKEL (reference sequence). The CDR3 has 15 amino acids. The J segment lost 2 bases and the V segment lost 4 bases, leaving 4 bases of the junction unmatched. The record originates from a study of blood T cell repertoires in COVID-19. Study overall: COVID-19 samples, acute and convalescent, were from the United States, Italy and Spain.

Source study methods: Cell counts per sample came from amplifying reference gene primers. Sequencing used immunoSEQ multiplex PCR; TCRdb keeps in-frame clones, though not all of them. V and J calls and clone size are those listed in that table; D and trimming were worked out from the DNA. The sample has more than 350,000 clones, roughly 90% seen once. The specimen was PBMCs or T cells enriched from blood (not recorded which). V gene TRBV3-1 (or the pseudogene TRBV3-2) combines with J gene TRBJ1-4; TRBD1 aligns across 7 bases. This TCR was recovered from a woman between 18 and 30 years old who had been exposed to COVID-19. Here the CDR3 DNA reads TGTGCCAGCAGCCCAAGGGGACAGACTAATGAAAAACTGTTTTTT. This encodes CASSPRGQTNEKLFF.